Below are 23 T cell receptor beta chains sequenced from a single sample in a study of identical twins. TCRdb fed the 5' RACE reads into MiXCR, producing one record per CDR3 protein. The table has around 680,000 distinct CDR3 sequences, roughly 8% seen once. This sample was also put to use in a study of yellow fever vaccine responses in identical twins.

The specimen sequenced was PBMCs. These receptors all come from a young woman in good health.

In DNA form, the CDR3 reads TGTGCCAGCAGCGTAGAATGGATGAACACTGAAGCTTTCTTT. Its translation is CASSVEWMNTEAFF. The genes are TRBV9 and TRBJ1-1; D call uncertain. Trimming cost V 0 bases and J 0 bases, with 6 bases left between them. The CDR3 is made up of 14 amino acids. CDR1 is SGDLS and CDR2 is YYNGEE in the germline V gene. Variable domain in full (rest from reference TRBV9 and TRBJ1-1): DSGVTQTPKHLITATGQRVTLRCSPRSGDLSVYWYQQSLDQGLQFLIQYYNGEERAKGNILERFSAQQFPDLHSELNLSSLELGDSALYFCASSVEWMNTEAFFGQGTRLTVV.

V and J are TRBV7-9 and TRBJ1-1, with D possibly TRBD1 on 6 matching bases. The V gene lost 7 bases and the J gene lost 10 bases, with 19 bases spanning the gap. Per germline, CDR1 SEHNR and CDR2 FQNEAQ (reference sequence). The CDR3 sequence is 13 residues long. The CDR3 DNA follows: TGTGCCAGCACCGATACAGGGCTAACCCGAGCTTTCTTT. Translating it yields CASTDTGLTRAFF.

This clonotype was seen more than once but under ten times. The chain carries TRBV7-2 and TRBJ1-6, with D perhaps TRBD1 (5 bases). V gave up 0 bases and J gave up 14 bases, with 17 bases separating them. CDR1 SGHTA and CDR2 FQGNSA come from the germline V gene. The CDR3 has 15 residues. CDR3 protein: CASSLAGTPARALHF. The CDR3 nucleotides read TGTGCCAGCAGCTTAGCGGGGACCCCGGCTAGGGCCCTCCACTTT.

Notes on this clonotype: At one of its ends the junction is not consistent with the germline gene, which may arise from a read error. The V gene is TRBV4-2, the J gene TRBJ2-3; D may match TRBD1 or TRBD2 (6 bases each). The CDR3 spans 17 residues. Germline V gives CDR1 LGHNA, CDR2 YNFKEQ. DNA for the CDR3: TGCGCCAGCAGCCAAGAGGGGGGCTGGCTGAGCACAGATACGCAGTATTTT. Its translation: CASSQEGGWLSTDTQYF.

At least ten counts were recorded for this clonotype. This rearrangement joins TRBV5-1 to TRBJ2-1; 9 positions match TRBD2. CDR3 size: 18 residues. The germline gives CDR1 SGHRS, CDR2 YFSETQ. Unmatched junction bases numbered 11, after V lost 4 bases and J lost 0 bases. The CDR3 nucleotides are TGCGCCAGCAGCGGAGGACTAGCGCTCCGGAGCTCCTACAATGAGCAGTTCTTC. It codes for CASSGGLALRSSYNEQFF.

V gene TRBV4-3 combines with J gene TRBJ2-5; D not resolved. The ends were cut back, 1 base at V and 4 bases at J, with 13 bases in the middle. In germline, CDR1 is LGHNA, CDR2 YSLEER. The CDR3 loop spans 15 amino acids. The chain's CDR3 is CASSQVPGMAETQYF. Written as DNA, the CDR3 is TGCGCCAGCAGCCAAGTGCCGGGTATGGCAGAGACCCAGTACTTC.

The rearrangement links TRBV7-2 to TRBJ2-5; the match to TRBD2 covers 9 bases. This CDR3 is built from 17 residues. V lost 0 bases to trimming and J lost 1 base; unmatched junction nucleotides: 6. The germline V gene has CDR1 SGHTA and CDR2 FQGNSA. The CDR3 DNA is TGTGCCAGCAGCTTAGCCTTGGGGACTAGCAGCCAAGAGACCCAGTACTTC. This sequence encodes CASSLALGTSSQETQYF.

This clonotype was counted at least ten times. The chain recombines TRBV7-9 with TRBJ2-1; tentatively, D is TRBD1 or TRBD2 (6 bases each). The CDR3 runs 14 residues. V lost 4 bases to trimming and J lost 9 bases, with 16 bases between them. Germline CDR1 and CDR2: SEHNR and FQNEAQ (reference sequence). The CDR3 here is CASSSLLGGGEQFF. In DNA form, the CDR3 reads TGTGCCAGCAGCTCCCTACTAGGAGGGGGTGAGCAGTTCTTC. Together with reference TRBV7-9 and TRBJ2-1, the CDR3 gives the full variable domain: DTGVSQNPRHKITKRGQNVTFRCDPISEHNRLYWYRQTLGQGPEFLTYFQNEAQLEKSRLLSDRFSAERPKGSFSTLEIQRTEQGDSAMYLCASSSLLGGGEQFFGPGTRLTVL.

The genes are TRBV5-6 and TRBJ2-3, with D perhaps matching TRBD1 or TRBD2 (5 bases each). V was pared by 4 bases and J by 2 bases, with 17 bases between. The germline gives CDR1 SGHDT, CDR2 YYEEEE. The CDR3 is 16 amino acids. CDR3 residues: CASSGGPFNPTDTQYF. The CDR3 nucleotides are TGTGCCAGCAGCGGGGGTCCCTTTAACCCCACAGATACGCAGTATTTT. The full variable domain, with the rest looked up from reference TRBV5-6 and TRBJ2-3, is DAGVTQSPTHLIKTRGQQVTLRCSPKSGHDTVSWYQQALGQGPQFIFQYYEEEERQRGNFPDRFSGHQFPNYSSELNVNALLLGDSALYLCASSGGPFNPTDTQYFGPGTRLTVL.

This clonotype was seen more than once but under ten times. CDR3 DNA: TGTGCCAGCAGTTCTCGACAGGGGACGAATTCACCCCTCCACTTT. Its protein product is CASSSRQGTNSPLHF. This chain links TRBV12-3 or TRBV12-4 with TRBJ1-6, with TRBD1 identical over 8 bases. The CDR3 spans 15 residues. Germline trimming cut 4 bases from V and 7 bases from J; bases unmatched to any gene: 6.

This clonotype was recorded many times. The gene calls are TRBV28 and TRBJ2-3; 11 bases are a match to TRBD2. The CDR3 has 15 residues. Germline CDR1 reads MDHEN; CDR2 reads SYDVKM. Unmatched junction bases numbered 1, after V lost 3 bases and J lost 2 bases. CDR3 residues: CASSLTSGATDTQYF. The CDR3, as DNA: TGTGCCAGCAGTTTGACTAGCGGGGCCACAGATACGCAGTATTTT.

The chain has TRBV18 and TRBJ2-7; the D gene is possibly TRBD1 (5 bases). CDR3 size: 15 residues. Trimming cost V 3 bases and J 3 bases, with 15 bases left between them. Looked up from germline, CDR1 is KGHSH and CDR2 is LQKENI. CDR3 DNA sequence: TGTGCCAGCTCACCCCCACGACAGAGAGGCTACGAGCAGTACTTC. It codes for CASSPPRQRGYEQYF.

The V gene is TRBV7-2, the J gene TRBJ1-1, with D unclear. The germline V gene has CDR1 SGHTA and CDR2 FQGNSA. This CDR3 has 14 residues. Trimming removed 0 bases at V and 4 bases at J, with 9 bases between. CDR3: CASSLARAGTEAFF. DNA of the CDR3: TGTGCCAGCAGCTTAGCAAGGGCGGGCACTGAAGCTTTCTTT.

This chain connects TRBV29-1 to TRBJ2-7; 9 bases line up with TRBD1. This CDR3 has 13 residues. Germline assignment: CDR1 SQVTM and CDR2 ANQGSEA. With 4 bases clipped from V and 3 bases from J, the junction kept 4 bases outside the gene matches. The CDR3 loop is CSVGGTGFYEQYF. DNA for the CDR3: TGCAGCGTTGGCGGGACAGGGTTCTACGAGCAGTACTTC.

This chain joins TRBV15 and TRBJ2-3; D uncertain. V was pared by 3 bases and J by 2 bases, with 3 bases between. Germline values: CDR1 LNHNV, CDR2 YYDKDF (reference sequence). The CDR3 covers 12 residues. The chain's CDR3 is CATSSLTDTQYF. The CDR3 DNA is TGTGCCACCAGCAGTCTCACAGATACGCAGTATTTT.

The chain couples TRBV19 to TRBJ2-1, with unresolved D. The V and J ends lost 7 bases and 0 bases respectively, with 16 bases between them. The germline gives CDR1 LNHDA, CDR2 SQIVND (reference sequence). There are 16 residues in the CDR3. The CDR3 DNA reads TGTGCCAGTAATTCTCGCGCTAGTGGCTCCTACAATGAGCAGTTCTTC. Amino acids: CASNSRASGSYNEQFF.

This rearrangement joins TRBV6-5 to TRBJ2-1, with TRBD2 identical over 11 bases. Losses at the gene ends were 0 bases for V and 12 bases for J; bases not matched to a gene: 10. The CDR3 totals 16 residues. Germline V lookup: CDR1 MNHEY, CDR2 SVGAGI. The DNA for the CDR3 is TGTGCCAGCAGTTACTCGGGACTAGCGGCGCGGGGGTCGCAGTTCTTC. Encoded protein: CASSYSGLAARGSQFF.

This clonotype was seen a few times. Here the CDR3 reads CASSRASDSVTAGKLFF. The CDR3 DNA follows: TGTGCCAGCAGCCGAGCGTCGGACAGCGTAACCGCTGGAAAACTGTTTTTT. The chain combines TRBV3-1 with TRBJ1-4, with D possibly matching TRBD1 (6 bases). Per germline, CDR1 LGHDT and CDR2 YNNKEL (reference sequence). V lost 4 bases, J lost 10 bases, and 25 bases lay in between. The CDR3 extends over 17 amino acids.

This clonotype was picked up a small number of times. This chain connects TRBV18 to TRBJ2-1; 11 nucleotides match TRBD2. After removal of 5 bases from V and 7 bases from J, the junction contained 7 bases not matched to a gene. Germline values: CDR1 KGHSH, CDR2 LQKENI. The CDR3 totals 15 residues. Here the CDR3 DNA reads TGTGCCAGCTCAATAGCGGGAGGGCCCGCTAATGAGCAGTTCTTC. It codes for CASSIAGGPANEQFF.

J is TRBJ1-2 and V is TRBV7-9, with 8 bases matching TRBD1. Trimming removed 1 base from V and 6 bases from J; junction bases left unmatched: 10. Germline loops: CDR1 SEHNR, CDR2 FQNEAQ (reference sequence). This CDR3 has 16 amino acids. In nucleotides, the CDR3 is TGTGCCAGCAGCTTAGGGGCTACGGACAGGGACGATGGCTACACCTTC. Translation gives CASSLGATDRDDGYTF.

This clonotype was seen a handful of times. V and J are TRBV10-3 and TRBJ1-1, with D possibly TRBD1 on 5 matching bases. The CDR3 loop spans 12 amino acids. V was trimmed by 10 bases and J by 1 base, leaving 10 bases between them. Germline V gene data show CDR1 as ENHRY and CDR2 as SYGVKD. CDR3 coding DNA: TGTGCCACCAACGGGGGGAACACTGAAGCTTTCTTT. Translation gives CATNGGNTEAFF.

This clonotype was counted ten times or more. The rearrangement links TRBV7-2 to TRBJ2-5; tentatively, D is TRBD1 (5 bases). The V and J ends lost 6 bases and 5 bases respectively, with 16 bases between them. CDR1 is SGHTA and CDR2 is FQGNSA in the germline V gene. This CDR3 is built from 14 residues. CDR3 residues: CASSFGQGGETQYF. CDR3 nucleotide sequence: TGTGCCAGCAGTTTTGGGCAGGGTGGGGAGACCCAGTACTTC.

The J gene is TRBJ2-7, the V gene TRBV7-3; 7 bases are shared with TRBD1. V trimming: 1 base; J trimming: 3 bases; junction bases outside the gene matches: 6. This CDR3 is built from 15 residues. Germline V gene sequence: CDR1 SGHTA, CDR2 FQGTGA. As DNA, the CDR3 is TGTGCCAGCAGCTTAATGCCAGGGGGTAGCTACGAGCAGTACTTC. It is translated as CASSLMPGGSYEQYF.